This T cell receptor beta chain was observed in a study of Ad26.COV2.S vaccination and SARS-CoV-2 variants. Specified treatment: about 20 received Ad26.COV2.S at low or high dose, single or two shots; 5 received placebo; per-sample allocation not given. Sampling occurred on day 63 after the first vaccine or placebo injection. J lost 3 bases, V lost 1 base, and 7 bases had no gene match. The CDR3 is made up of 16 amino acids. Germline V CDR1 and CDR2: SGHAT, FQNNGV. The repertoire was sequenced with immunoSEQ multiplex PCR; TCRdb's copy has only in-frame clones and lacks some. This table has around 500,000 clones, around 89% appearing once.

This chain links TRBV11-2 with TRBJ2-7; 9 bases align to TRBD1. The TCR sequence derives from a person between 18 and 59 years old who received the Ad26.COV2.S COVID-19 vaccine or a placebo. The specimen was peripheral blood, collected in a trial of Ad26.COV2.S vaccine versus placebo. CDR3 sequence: CASSLAGTGKYYEQYF. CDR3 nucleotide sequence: TGTGCCAGCAGCTTAGCCGGGACAGGGAAATACTACGAGCAGTACTTC. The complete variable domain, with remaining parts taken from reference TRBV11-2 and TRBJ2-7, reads EAGVAQSPRYKIIEKRQSVAFWCNPISGHATLYWYQQILGQGPKLLIQFQNNGVVDDSQLPKDRFSAERLKGVDSTLKIQPAKLEDSAVYLCASSLAGTGKYYEQYFGPGTRLTVT.